This TCR beta chain was captured by sequencing in a study of neurological immune-mediated disorders. Stored at -80 C, 2 million PBMCs were the source of the unsorted libraries. Whole-study findings and limits: None of the CDR3 amino acid sequences of expanded clones were shared across subjects, and this suggested private repertoires in all groups.

5'RACE with 10-nucleotide random UMIs produced the cDNA. MiXCR, run by TCRdb on the 5' RACE reads, gives a single entry per CDR3 protein. The table includes about 33,000 distinct CDR3 sequences, about 1.6% detected once. This CDR3 has 15 amino acids. The germline V gene has CDR1 SGHTA and CDR2 FQGNSA. Germline trimming cut 5 bases from V and 2 bases from J; bases unmatched to any gene: 2. This clonotype was detected ten times or more. What it binds is not known. This rearrangement joins TRBV7-2 to TRBJ2-5; 13 bases line up with TRBD2. This TCR came from a woman in her twenties or thirties with multiple sclerosis. Sample: PBMCs. The CDR3 DNA reads TGTGCCAGCAGCGAACTAGCGGGGGGGCAAGAGACCCAGTACTTC. Translated: CASSELAGGQETQYF.